The sequence of this T cell receptor beta chain was determined in a study of blood T cell repertoires in COVID-19. Study summary: The United States, Italy and Spain were the sources of the acute and convalescent COVID-19 samples.

Sequenced by immunoSEQ multiplex PCR; TCRdb stores in-frame clones only, minus some. In the table there are 150,000 or so clones, 75% to 90% of which are singletons. V trimming: 3 bases; J trimming: 8 bases; junction bases outside the gene matches: 4. This CDR3 spans 14 amino acids. Per the germline V gene, CDR1 is KGHSH and CDR2 is LQKENI. Participants were aged about 18 to 100 years from 24 US areas. The receptor comes from a man aged 50 or older who had recovered from COVID-19. The chain recombines TRBV18 with TRBJ1-4; TRBD1 matches 9 bases. What was sequenced was PBMCs or T cells enriched from blood (not recorded which). The DNA for the CDR3 is TGTGCCAGCTCACCGACAGGGGGGGAAGAAAAACTGTTTTTT. As protein: CASSPTGGEEKLFF.